This passage covers 25 T cell receptor beta chains from one sample sequenced in a study of blood T cell repertoires in COVID-19. Clones were sequenced by immunoSEQ multiplex PCR, and TCRdb holds only the in-frame ones, with some missing. This table has 150,000 or so clones, 87% appearing once. Source material: PBMCs or T cells enriched from blood (not recorded which). The receptors stem from a woman in her thirties or forties who had been exposed to COVID-19.

The chain uses TRBV23-1 and TRBJ1-2, with 8 positions matching TRBD1. TRBV23-1 qualifies as an ORF whose function is uncertain. Trimming cost V 3 bases and J 6 bases; bases outside gene matches: 9. The CDR3 is 15 residues long. The CDR3 coding sequence is TGCGCCAGCAGTCACACCAGGGGGCAAGACGATGGCTACACCTTC. This codes for CASSHTRGQDDGYTF.

The chain carries TRBV10-3 and TRBJ1-1; the match to TRBD1 covers 8 bases. CDR1 is ENHRY, CDR2 SYGVKD, per germline. Trimming removed 7 bases from V and 1 base from J; junction bases left unmatched: 8. The CDR3 contains 15 residues. In nucleotides, the CDR3 is TGTGCCATCAACGGGGATACAGGGGGGAACACTGAAGCTTTCTTT. Its translation: CAINGDTGGNTEAFF.

This chain connects TRBV6-4 to TRBJ1-5, with TRBD1 as a possible D gene (6 bases). Deletions cut 5 bases from V and 8 bases from J, with 13 bases between. Germline assignment: CDR1 MRHNA and CDR2 SNTAGT. The CDR3 covers 13 residues. DNA for the CDR3: TGTGCCAGCAGTTCGGACAGCGGCGAGCCCCAGCATTTT. Translated: CASSSDSGEPQHF.

V gene TRBV19 combines with J gene TRBJ1-2; possibly TRBD1 for D (5 bases). CDR1 LNHDA and CDR2 SQIVND come from the germline V gene (reference sequence). CDR3 length: 14 residues. V was pared by 7 bases and J by 1 base, with 13 bases between. CDR3 in amino acids: CASKPGRGNYGYTF. The CDR3, as DNA: TGTGCCAGTAAGCCAGGGAGGGGTAACTATGGCTACACCTTC.

The sample holds one count of this clone. The chain combines TRBV27 with TRBJ1-2; 8 nucleotides align to TRBD1. Germline CDR1 reads MNHEY; CDR2 reads SMNVEV (reference sequence). CDR3 size: 13 residues. The trim removed 6 bases at V and 8 bases at J, leaving 8 bases unmatched. The CDR3 DNA sequence: TGTGCCAGCAGACCGACAGGGGAGGGAGGCTACACCTTC. Protein product: CASRPTGEGGYTF.

The chain couples TRBV2 to TRBJ2-1, with 8 positions matching TRBD2. CDR3 length equals 19 residues. The junction had 15 bases not matched to a gene; V was cut back by 1 base and J by 4 bases. Germline V gives CDR1 SNHLY, CDR2 FYNNEI. The CDR3: CASSEGKREIRLGYNEQFF. In nucleotides, the CDR3 is TGTGCCAGCAGTGAAGGAAAGCGGGAGATCAGATTGGGGTACAATGAGCAGTTCTTC.

The chain joins TRBV6-5 to TRBJ1-2; D is ambiguous. The CDR3 is 13 amino acids. The V and J ends lost 6 bases and 4 bases respectively, with 12 bases between them. Germline CDR1 is MNHEY and CDR2 is SVGAGI. The DNA of the CDR3 is TGTGCCAGCAGCTCGCGGGCGGGCTATGGCTACACCTTC. Translation: CASSSRAGYGYTF.

V gene TRBV7-2 combines with J gene TRBJ2-1, with 8 nucleotides matching TRBD2. Per germline, CDR1 SGHTA and CDR2 FQGNSA. The junction had 11 bases not matched to a gene; V was cut back by 3 bases and J by 4 bases. The CDR3 sequence is 17 residues long. CDR3: CASSFAGLAEGYNEQFF. In DNA, the CDR3 is TGTGCCAGCAGCTTCGCAGGACTAGCCGAAGGTTACAATGAGCAGTTCTTC.

This chain links TRBV20-1 with TRBJ2-7; 9 positions match TRBD2. The V gene end was trimmed by 3 bases and the J gene end by 1 base; junction bases not matched to a gene: 10. The CDR3 is 16 residues long. The V gene's germline CDR1 is DFQATT and CDR2 SNEGSKA (reference sequence). The DNA for the CDR3 is TGCAGTGCTAGTTCGGCTAGCGGGGCATCTTCCTACGAGCAGTACTTC. Its translation: CSASSASGASSYEQYF.

The chain is built from TRBV7-9 and TRBJ1-2; the match to TRBD1 covers 7 bases. With V trimmed by 3 bases and J by 6 bases, 7 bases remained unmatched. The CDR3 is 14 amino acids. CDR1 and CDR2 (germline): SEHNR, FQNEAQ (reference sequence). The CDR3 nucleotides are TGTGCCAGCAGCTTTCAATACGGGACAGATGGCTACACCTTC. Translated, it gives CASSFQYGTDGYTF. Full variable domain (outside the CDR3, taken from reference TRBV7-9 and TRBJ1-2): DTGVSQNPRHKITKRGQNVTFRCDPISEHNRLYWYRQTLGQGPEFLTYFQNEAQLEKSRLLSDRFSAERPKGSFSTLEIQRTEQGDSAMYLCASSFQYGTDGYTFGSGTRLTVV.

The rearrangement uses TRBV6-5 and TRBJ1-5; 10 bases are a match to TRBD1. CDR1 and CDR2 from the germline V gene are MNHEY and SVGAGI. This CDR3 comprises 16 residues. V lost 3 bases, J lost 7 bases, and 9 bases stayed unmatched. The CDR3 sequence: CASSYTGTGASQPQHF. CDR3 sequence (DNA): TGTGCCAGCAGTTATACCGGGACAGGGGCAAGCCAGCCCCAGCATTTT.

CDR3 sequence: CATSSTRVGTDTQYF. The DNA for the CDR3 is TGTGCCACCAGCTCTACCAGGGTGGGCACAGATACGCAGTATTTT. The chain carries TRBV15 and TRBJ2-3, with D perhaps TRBD1 (5 bases). The CDR3 is 15 amino acids. Trimming stripped 5 bases from V and 1 base from J, with 13 bases between. The germline V gene has CDR1 LNHNV and CDR2 YYDKDF (reference sequence).

On this clone itself: Other DNA sequences from this sample encode an identical CDR3 as well. CDR3 in DNA: TGTGCCAGCAGTCTCGACAGGGGGTATGGCTACACCTTC. Encoded protein: CASSLDRGYGYTF. This chain uses TRBV28 with TRBJ1-2, with 9 bases identical to TRBD1. Germline values: CDR1 MDHEN, CDR2 SYDVKM. This CDR3 region has 13 residues. After removal of 5 bases from V and 5 bases from J, the junction contained 3 bases not matched to a gene.

The V gene is TRBV19, the J gene TRBJ2-7, with D tentatively TRBD1 (6 bases). Germline V gene sequence: CDR1 LNHDA, CDR2 SQIVND (reference sequence). CDR3 size: 14 residues. V dropped 1 base and J dropped 2 bases, with 9 bases sitting between them. The CDR3 region has the DNA TGTGCCAGTAGTATAGCACAGGGAGCCTACGAGCAGTACTTC. Translated, it gives CASSIAQGAYEQYF.

V is TRBV4-3 and J is TRBJ2-3; 8 nucleotides agree with TRBD2. Trimming took 1 base from V and 6 from J; bases not matched to a gene: 0. Per germline, CDR1 LGHNA and CDR2 YSLEER. This CDR3 is built from 13 residues. CDR3 residues: CASSQAGGDTQYF. The CDR3 DNA follows: TGCGCCAGCAGCCAAGCGGGGGGGGATACGCAGTATTTT.

The chain carries TRBV4-2 and TRBJ1-4; 9 nucleotides match TRBD1. The CDR3 sequence is 15 residues long. Germline values: CDR1 LGHNA, CDR2 YNFKEQ. The V gene end was trimmed by 5 bases and the J gene end by 6 bases; junction bases not matched to a gene: 7. The DNA for the CDR3 is TGTGCCAGCAGCGGAACAGGGGGCGCGTATGAAAAACTGTTTTTT. Translating it yields CASSGTGGAYEKLFF.

The genes are TRBV29-1 and TRBJ1-6; the match to TRBD1 covers 8 bases. J lost 9 bases, V lost 5 bases, and 6 bases had no gene match. This CDR3 has 13 amino acids. Germline lookup yields CDR1 SQVTM and CDR2 ANQGSEA. CDR3 residues: CSVMSDRGSPLHF. The CDR3 DNA is TGCAGCGTTATGAGTGACAGGGGTTCACCCCTCCACTTT. Full variable domain (rest looked up from reference TRBV29-1 and TRBJ1-6): SAVISQKPSRDICQRGTSLTIQCQVDSQVTMMFWYRQQPGQSLTLIATANQGSEATYESGFVIDKFPISRPNLTFSTLTVSNMSPEDSSIYLCSVMSDRGSPLHFGNGTRLTVT.

The genes are TRBV4-3 and TRBJ2-7; no clear D. Trimming took off 1 base at V and 0 bases at J, with 13 bases between the two ends. The CDR3 extends over 16 amino acids. Looked up from germline, CDR1 is LGHNA and CDR2 is YSLEER. Here the CDR3 reads CASSQGHTSSSYEQYF. The CDR3 region has the DNA TGCGCCAGCAGCCAAGGACATACATCGAGCTCCTACGAGCAGTACTTC.

The chain recombines TRBV10-3 with TRBJ1-2; weak D call: TRBD1 (5 bases). CDR3 length: 12 residues. V shed 3 bases and J shed 8 bases, with 10 bases lying between them. Germline assignment: CDR1 ENHRY and CDR2 SYGVKD. The CDR3 bases are TGTGCCATCAGTGATGGGGCGCAGGGCTACACCTTC. Residues: CAISDGAQGYTF.

This clone was found a few times. The V and J genes are TRBV6-5 and TRBJ2-7; 7 bases are shared with TRBD2. J was trimmed by 3 bases and V by 4 bases; bases with no gene match: 6. This CDR3 is 14 amino acids long. Per the germline V gene, CDR1 is MNHEY and CDR2 is SVGAGI. This CDR3 is CASSFGLVVYEQYF. The CDR3, as DNA: TGTGCCAGCAGTTTTGGACTAGTAGTCTACGAGCAGTACTTC.

CDR3 bases: TGCAGTGCTAGTCCATTTGACAGGGAGTATGGCTACACCTTC. Protein product: CSASPFDREYGYTF. The chain couples TRBV20-1 to TRBJ1-2; TRBD1 matches 7 bases. Germline V gives CDR1 DFQATT, CDR2 SNEGSKA (reference sequence). The CDR3 runs 14 residues. V dropped 3 bases and J dropped 5; count of bases not matched to a gene: 9.

On this clone itself: This specimen includes other DNA sequences encoding the same CDR3. This sequence joins TRBV19 and TRBJ1-5, with D possibly matching TRBD1 (5 bases). The V gene lost 6 bases and the J gene lost 2 bases, with 11 bases spanning the gap. This CDR3 comprises 14 residues. The germline V gene has CDR1 LNHDA and CDR2 SQIVND (reference sequence). This CDR3 is CASSITGGNQPQHF. The CDR3 DNA sequence: TGTGCCAGTAGCATTACAGGAGGCAATCAGCCCCAGCATTTT.

The chain combines TRBV18 with TRBJ1-3; maybe TRBD1 (6 bases). The CDR3 runs to 14 residues. V was shortened by 0 bases and J by 9 bases, with 12 bases between the two germline ends. Germline V lookup: CDR1 KGHSH, CDR2 LQKENI. CDR3 sequence: CASSPPQTRGTIYF. The CDR3 nucleotides read TGTGCCAGCTCACCACCGCAGACCAGGGGCACCATATATTTT.

The J gene is TRBJ1-3, the V gene TRBV2; tentatively, D is TRBD1 (5 bases). V dropped 2 bases and J dropped 4 bases, with 9 bases sitting between them. The CDR3 extends over 14 amino acids. The germline CDR1 and CDR2 sequences are SNHLY and FYNNEI. The chain's CDR3 is CASSENRRGNTIYF. The CDR3 DNA reads as TGTGCCAGCAGTGAAAACAGGAGAGGAAACACCATATATTTT.

The rearrangement links TRBV24-1 to TRBJ2-7, with 8 bases identical to TRBD1. This CDR3 comprises 15 residues. CDR1 and CDR2 (germline): KGHDR, SFDVKD. The J segment lost 5 bases and the V segment lost 2 bases, leaving 7 bases of the junction unmatched. The CDR3 protein is CATSDSRTGTHEQYF. The CDR3, as DNA: TGTGCCACCAGTGATTCCCGGACAGGGACGCACGAGCAGTACTTC.